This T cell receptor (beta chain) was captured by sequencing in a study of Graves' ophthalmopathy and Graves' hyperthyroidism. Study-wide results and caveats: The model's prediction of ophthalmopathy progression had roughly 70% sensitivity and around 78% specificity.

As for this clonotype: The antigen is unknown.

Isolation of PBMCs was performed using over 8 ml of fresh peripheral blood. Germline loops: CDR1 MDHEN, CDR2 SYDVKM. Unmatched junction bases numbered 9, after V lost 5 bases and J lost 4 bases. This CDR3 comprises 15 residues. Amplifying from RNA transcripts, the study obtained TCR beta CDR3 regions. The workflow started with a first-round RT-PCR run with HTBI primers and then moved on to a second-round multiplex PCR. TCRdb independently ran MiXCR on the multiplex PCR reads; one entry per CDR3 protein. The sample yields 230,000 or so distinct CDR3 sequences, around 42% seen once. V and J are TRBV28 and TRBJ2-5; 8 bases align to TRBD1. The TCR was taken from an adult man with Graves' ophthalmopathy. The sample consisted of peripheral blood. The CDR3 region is CASSAGQGVRETQYF. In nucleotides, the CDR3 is TGTGCCAGCAGTGCCGGACAGGGAGTGAGAGAGACCCAGTACTTC.